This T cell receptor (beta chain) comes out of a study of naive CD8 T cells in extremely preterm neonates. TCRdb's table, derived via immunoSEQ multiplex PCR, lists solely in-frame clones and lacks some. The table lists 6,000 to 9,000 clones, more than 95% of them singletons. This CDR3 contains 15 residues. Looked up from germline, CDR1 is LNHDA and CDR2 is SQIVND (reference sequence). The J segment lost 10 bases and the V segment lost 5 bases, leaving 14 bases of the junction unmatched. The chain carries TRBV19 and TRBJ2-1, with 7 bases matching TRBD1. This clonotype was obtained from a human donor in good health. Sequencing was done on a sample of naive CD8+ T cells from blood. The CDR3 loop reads CASSPRDSALEEQFF. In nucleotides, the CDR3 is TGTGCCAGTAGTCCTAGGGACAGTGCGTTGGAGGAGCAGTTCTTC.